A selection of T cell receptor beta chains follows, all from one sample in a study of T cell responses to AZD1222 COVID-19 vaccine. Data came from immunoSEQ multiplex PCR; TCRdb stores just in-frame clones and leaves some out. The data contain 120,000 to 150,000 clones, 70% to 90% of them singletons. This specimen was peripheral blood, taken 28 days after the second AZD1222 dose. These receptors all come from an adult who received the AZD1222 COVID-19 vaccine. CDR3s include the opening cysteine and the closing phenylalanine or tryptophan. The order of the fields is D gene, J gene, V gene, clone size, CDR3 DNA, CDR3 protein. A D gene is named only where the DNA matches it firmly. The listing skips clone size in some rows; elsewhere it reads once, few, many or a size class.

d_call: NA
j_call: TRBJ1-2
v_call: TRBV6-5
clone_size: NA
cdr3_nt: TGTGCCAGCAGTCGGGACGTCCAAGGTCATGGCTACACCTTC
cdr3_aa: CASSRDVQGHGYTF

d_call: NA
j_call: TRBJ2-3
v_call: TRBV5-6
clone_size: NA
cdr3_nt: TGTGCCAGCTCACACGGGGTCAGGTTACGGAATACGCAGTATTTT
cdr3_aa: CASSHGVRLRNTQYF

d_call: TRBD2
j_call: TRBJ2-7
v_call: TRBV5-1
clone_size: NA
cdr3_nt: TGCGCCAGCAGCTTGGTGGCTAGCGGGGAATTATCCTACGAGCAGTACTTC
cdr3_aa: CASSLVASGELSYEQYF

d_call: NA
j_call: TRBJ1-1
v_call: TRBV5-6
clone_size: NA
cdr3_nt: TGTGCCAGCAGCTTCAGGGGAGAAGCTTTCTTT
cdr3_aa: CASSFRGEAFF

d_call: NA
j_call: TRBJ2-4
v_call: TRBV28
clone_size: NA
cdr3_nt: TGTGCCAGCAGTTCGAACCAACTAGCCAAAAACATTCAGTACTTC
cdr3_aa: CASSSNQLAKNIQYF

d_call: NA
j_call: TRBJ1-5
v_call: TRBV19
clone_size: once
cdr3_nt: TGTGCCAGTAGTGTAGATGCCGGGTTTCAGCCCCAGCATTTT
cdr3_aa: CASSVDAGFQPQHF

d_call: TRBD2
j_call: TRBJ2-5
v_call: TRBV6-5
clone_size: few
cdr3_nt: TGTGCCAGCAGTCGGGACTATTCTGGGGAAGAGACCCAGTACTTC
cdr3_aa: CASSRDYSGEETQYF

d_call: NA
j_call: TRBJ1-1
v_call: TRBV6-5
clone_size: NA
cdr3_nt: TGTGCCAGCAGCCCGACCCTGGGACGGAACGAAGCTTTCTTT
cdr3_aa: CASSPTLGRNEAFF

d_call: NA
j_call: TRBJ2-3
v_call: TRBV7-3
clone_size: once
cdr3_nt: TGTGCCAGCAGCCTCCTTGGTAGCCTTTCAGATACGCAGTATTTT
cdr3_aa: CASSLLGSLSDTQYF

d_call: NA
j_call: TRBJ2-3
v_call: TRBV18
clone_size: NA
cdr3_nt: TGTGCCAGCTCACCACTTGGGGGTGGGACAGATACGCAGTATTTT
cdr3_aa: CASSPLGGGTDTQYF

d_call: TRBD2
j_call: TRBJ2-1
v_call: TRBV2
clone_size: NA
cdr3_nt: TGTGCCAGCAGTGGAAGACAGGGGGGACTAGCGGGAGTAGTCTTC
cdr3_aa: CASSGRQGGLAGVVF

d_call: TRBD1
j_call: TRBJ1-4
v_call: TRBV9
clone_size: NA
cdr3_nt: TGTGCCAGCAGCGTAGGGCCCGGACAGGGAAGTAATGAAAAACTGTTTTTT
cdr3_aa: CASSVGPGQGSNEKLFF

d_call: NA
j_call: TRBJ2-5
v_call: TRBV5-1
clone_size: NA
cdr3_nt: TGCGCCAGCAAGGGGGCGAGCGGGGAATCCCACGAGACCCAGTACTTC
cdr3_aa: CASKGASGESHETQYF

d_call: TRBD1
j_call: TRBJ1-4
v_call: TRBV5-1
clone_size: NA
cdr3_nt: TGCGCCAGCAGCTTGGGACAGGGTCAGGAAAAACTGTTTTTT
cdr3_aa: CASSLGQGQEKLFF

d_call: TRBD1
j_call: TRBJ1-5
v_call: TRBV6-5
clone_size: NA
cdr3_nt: TGTGCCAGCAGAGAGACAGGGGGCTACCAGCCCCAGCATTTT
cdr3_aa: CASRETGGYQPQHF

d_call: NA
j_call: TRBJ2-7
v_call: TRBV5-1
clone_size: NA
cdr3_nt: TGCGCCAGCACTCCTTTAGAGGGGTTGGACTACGAGCAGTACTTC
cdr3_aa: CASTPLEGLDYEQYF

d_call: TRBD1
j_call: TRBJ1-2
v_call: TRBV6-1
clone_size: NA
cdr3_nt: TGTGCCAGCAGTGAAGCGACAGGGGCCAATGGCTACACCTTC
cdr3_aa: CASSEATGANGYTF

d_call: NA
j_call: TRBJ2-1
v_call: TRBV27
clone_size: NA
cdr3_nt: TGTGCCAGCAGTTTAAGGGTTATGGGGGAGCAGTTCTTC
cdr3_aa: CASSLRVMGEQFF

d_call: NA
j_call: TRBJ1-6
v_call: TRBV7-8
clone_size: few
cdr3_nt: TGTGCCAGCAGTTCCGGGCTCGGGAATTCACCCCTCCACTTT
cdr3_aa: CASSSGLGNSPLHF

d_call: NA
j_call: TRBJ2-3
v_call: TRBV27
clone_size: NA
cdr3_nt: TGTGCCAGCAGCCGACTCACAGATACGCAGTATTTT
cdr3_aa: CASSRLTDTQYF

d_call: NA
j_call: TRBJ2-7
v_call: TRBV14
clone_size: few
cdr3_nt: TGTGCCAGCAGCCACTCGGGTTCCTACGAGCAGTACTTC
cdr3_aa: CASSHSGSYEQYF

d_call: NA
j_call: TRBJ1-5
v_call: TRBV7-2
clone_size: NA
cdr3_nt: TGTGCCAGCAGCTTAGAGGGACGCATTAGCAATCAGCCCCAGCATTTT
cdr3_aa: CASSLEGRISNQPQHF

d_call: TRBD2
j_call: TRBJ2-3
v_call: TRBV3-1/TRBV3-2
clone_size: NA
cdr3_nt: TGTGCCAGCAGCCGAATGTCTAGCGGGAGGGCGACAGATACGCAGTATTTT
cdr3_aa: CASSRMSSGRATDTQYF

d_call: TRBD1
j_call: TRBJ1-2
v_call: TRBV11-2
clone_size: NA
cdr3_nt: TGTGCCAGCAGCTTAGTTGGACAGGGTGGTGGCTACACCTTC
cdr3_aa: CASSLVGQGGGYTF

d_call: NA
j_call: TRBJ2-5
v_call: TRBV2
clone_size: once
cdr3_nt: TGTGCCAGCCGTGGAGTGCTTGGGGAGCAAGAGACCCAGTACTTC
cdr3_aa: CASRGVLGEQETQYF

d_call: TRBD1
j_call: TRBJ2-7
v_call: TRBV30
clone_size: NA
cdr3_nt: TGTGCCTGGAGTAGCAGGGGGTACGAGCAGTACTTC
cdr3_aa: CAWSSRGYEQYF

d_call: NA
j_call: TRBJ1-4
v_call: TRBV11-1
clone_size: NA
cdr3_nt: TGTGCCAGCAGCTACGAAGACAGGAATGAAAAACTGTTTTTT
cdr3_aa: CASSYEDRNEKLFF

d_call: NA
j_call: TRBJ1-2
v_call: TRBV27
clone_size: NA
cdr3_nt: TGTGCCAGCAGTCTCGTGGGAGGACCTAACTATGGCTACACCTTC
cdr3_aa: CASSLVGGPNYGYTF

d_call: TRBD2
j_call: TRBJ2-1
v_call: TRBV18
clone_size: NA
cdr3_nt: TGTGCCAGCTCACCACCGGATACGCGGGGGAATTTCAATGAGCAGTTCTTC
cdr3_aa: CASSPPDTRGNFNEQFF

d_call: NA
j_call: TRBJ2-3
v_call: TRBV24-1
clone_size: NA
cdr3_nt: TGTGCCACCAGTGATTTTAGCAATACGCAGTATTTT
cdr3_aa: CATSDFSNTQYF

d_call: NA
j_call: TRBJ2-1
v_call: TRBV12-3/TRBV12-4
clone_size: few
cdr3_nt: TGTGCCAGCAACACCCGGGATGAGCAGTTCTTC
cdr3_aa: CASNTRDEQFF

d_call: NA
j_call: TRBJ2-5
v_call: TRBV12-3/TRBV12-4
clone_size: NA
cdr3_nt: TGTGCCAGCAGATCGAGCGGCCAAGAGACCCAGTACTTC
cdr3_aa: CASRSSGQETQYF

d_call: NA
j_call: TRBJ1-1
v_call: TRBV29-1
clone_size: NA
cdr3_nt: TGCAGCGTTGATGTCAGCATGAACACTGAAGCTTTCTTT
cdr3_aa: CSVDVSMNTEAFF